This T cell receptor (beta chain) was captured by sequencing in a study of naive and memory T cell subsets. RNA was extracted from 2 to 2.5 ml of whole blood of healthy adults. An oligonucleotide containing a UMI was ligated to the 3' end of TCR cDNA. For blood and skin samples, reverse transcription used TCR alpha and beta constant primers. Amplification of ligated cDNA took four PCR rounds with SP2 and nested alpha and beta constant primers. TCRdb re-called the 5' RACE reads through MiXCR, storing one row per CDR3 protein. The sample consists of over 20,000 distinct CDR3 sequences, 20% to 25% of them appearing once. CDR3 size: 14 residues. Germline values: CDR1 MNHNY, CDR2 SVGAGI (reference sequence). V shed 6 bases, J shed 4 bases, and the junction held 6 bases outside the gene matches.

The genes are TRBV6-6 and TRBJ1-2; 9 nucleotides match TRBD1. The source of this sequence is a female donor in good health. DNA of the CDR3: TGTGCCAGCAGCCCGAAGGGACAGGGCTATGGCTACACCTTC. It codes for CASSPKGQGYGYTF.